This TCR beta chain was retrieved from a study of blood T cell repertoires in COVID-19. Trimming stripped 1 base from V and 0 bases from J, with 11 bases between. The germline V gene has CDR1 SGHTA and CDR2 FQGNSA. This CDR3 contains 16 residues. TCRdb's copy holds only in-frame clones and misses some; the assay was immunoSEQ multiplex PCR. The data hold under 50,000 clones, with approximately 88% observed a single time. V usage is TRBV7-2 and J usage is TRBJ2-3; maybe TRBD2 (5 bases). Sequenced sample: peripheral blood. The TCR sequence derives from a woman aged 40 to 50 with acute or convalescent COVID-19. The CDR3 reads CASSLVSAASTDTQYF. CDR3 nucleotide sequence: TGTGCCAGCAGCTTAGTTTCAGCGGCTAGCACAGATACGCAGTATTTT. Using reference TRBV7-2 and TRBJ2-3 for the parts outside the CDR3, the full variable domain is GAGVSQSPSNKVTEKGKDVELRCDPISGHTALYWYRQSLGQGLEFLIYFQGNSAPDKSGLPSDRFSAERTGGSVSTLTIQRTQQEDSAVYLCASSLVSAASTDTQYFGPGTRLTVL.